This T cell receptor (beta chain) was observed in a study of OX40 agonist ivuxolimab in advanced cancers. In the study overall: Ivuxolimab, which is an agonistic anti-OX40 (CD134) antibody, was administered to the patients. Having had anti-PD-1, anti-PD-L1 or anti-CTLA-4 therapy before was allowed, and about 40% had some. Study-wide results and caveats: Expanded clones tended on average to be more numerous among CD8+ T cells than CD4+.

This clone is a singleton in its sample. Its target is unknown. The V segment lost 4 bases and the J segment 0 bases; nucleotides outside the gene matches: 9. Germline V CDR1 and CDR2: SGHRS, YFSETQ. The CDR3 is 16 residues long. The assay was immunoSEQ multiplex PCR, and TCRdb's table has in-frame clones only and misses some. Of 50,000 or so clones in the sample, 85% to 90% were seen once. This clonotype was obtained from an adult with an advanced solid tumor such as melanoma, head and neck, liver or kidney cancer. Sequenced here: CD4+ or CD8+ T cells sorted from blood, sampled in a trial of the OX40 agonist ivuxolimab. The chain carries TRBV5-1 and TRBJ1-2; 7 positions agree with TRBD1. CDR3 protein: CASSDGQVPSNYGYTF. DNA for the CDR3: TGCGCCAGCAGCGACGGACAGGTACCATCTAACTATGGCTACACCTTC.